The 10 T cell receptor beta chains in this list originate from one sample, sequenced in a study of T cells in Graves' hyperthyroidism and ophthalmopathy (dated by TCRdb to the late 2010s). Libraries came from multiplex PCR. The sample was run on an Illumina HiSeq 2000. Amplification of TCR beta CDR3 regions was carried out from RNA transcripts. The first round of RT-PCR for the TCR CDR3 was performed with the HTBI primer set and the Qiagen OneStep RT-PCR kit. TCRdb's own reprocessing of the public reads used fastp at Q25 and MiXCR and kept productive beta chains. Under each unique CDR3 protein, matching rows form one entry showing the most common genes and DNA. The sample yields some 300,000 distinct CDR3 sequences; roughly a fifth were counted once. Less than 45% of the sample is taken by the ten largest. Sequencing used blood. These receptors all stem from a man between 50 and 59 years old with Graves' ophthalmopathy.

This clonotype has at least ten counts. The chain links TRBV11-3 to TRBJ2-1; 8 positions agree with TRBD2. The CDR3 is made up of 16 amino acids. J gave up 5 bases and V 4 bases, and 10 bases lay outside the gene matches. Germline V gene lookup returns CDR1 SGHNT and CDR2 YENEEA. This CDR3 is CASSSGTSGSDNEQFF. For the CDR3, the DNA is TGTGCCAGCAGCTCCGGGACTAGTGGATCCGACAATGAGCAGTTCTTC.

V gene TRBV6-1 combines with J gene TRBJ2-1; D unresolved. Trimming removed 7 bases at V and 7 bases at J, with 11 bases between. Germline CDR1 is MNHNS and CDR2 is SASEGT. The CDR3 totals 12 residues. The CDR3 sequence is CASNYRQNEQFF. CDR3 bases: TGTGCCAGCAACTATCGACAAAATGAGCAGTTCTTC.

This clonotype has a handful of counts. The chain employs TRBV2 and TRBJ2-1; 9 nucleotides agree with TRBD2. This CDR3 spans 15 amino acids. Germline loops: CDR1 SNHLY, CDR2 FYNNEI. J was trimmed by 4 bases and V by 2 bases; bases with no gene match: 3. CDR3 nucleotides: TGTGCCAGCAGTGAACTAGCGGGAATATACAATGAGCAGTTCTTC. Translated: CASSELAGIYNEQFF.

This clonotype appeared a few times. One base away lies a much larger clone, so this may be a sequencing read error. V is TRBV11-2 and J is TRBJ1-1; no definite D call. CDR1 SGHAT and CDR2 FQNNGV come from the germline V gene. The CDR3 spans 14 residues. The chain's CDR3 is CANSSPYRNTEAFF. The CDR3 DNA sequence: TGTGCCAACAGCTCCCCTTATCGGAACACTGAAGCTTTCTTT.

The J gene is TRBJ2-2, the V gene TRBV7-9; 10 bases agree with TRBD1. CDR1 is SEHNR and CDR2 is FQNEAQ in the germline V gene (reference sequence). The CDR3 is 16 residues long. V gave up 5 bases and J gave up 3 bases; unmatched junction bases: 6. The CDR3: CASSPPGQGYTGELFF. The CDR3 DNA reads as TGTGCCAGCAGCCCACCGGGACAGGGGTACACCGGGGAGCTGTTTTTT.

This clonotype was found many times. The chain carries TRBV12-3 or TRBV12-4 and TRBJ2-5; maybe TRBD2 (7 bases). The CDR3 has 15 amino acids. The ends were cut back, 6 bases at V and 1 base at J, with 15 bases in the middle. Written as DNA, the CDR3 is TGTGCCAGCAGGAGGGGGGCGGGGGCCCAAGAGACCCAGTACTTC. This gives the protein CASRRGAGAQETQYF.

This clonotype was counted many times. A junction end diverges from the germline sequence, so it may reflect a read error. V usage is TRBV7-7 and J usage is TRBJ2-5; 8 nucleotides agree with TRBD1. The CDR3 length is 15 residues. Germline CDR1 is SSHAT and CDR2 is FNYEAQ (reference sequence). The CDR3 protein is CASSLVGTGKETQYF. Written as DNA, the CDR3 is TGTGCTAGCAGCTTAGTAGGGACAGGAAAAGAGACCCAGTACTTC.

The chain employs TRBV9 and TRBJ2-6; D uncertain. Trimming pared 1 base from V and 2 bases from J, leaving 13 bases between. CDR1 is SGDLS and CDR2 is YYNGEE in the germline V gene. The CDR3 totals 17 residues. The CDR3 sequence is CASSVRAALPGANVLTF. The CDR3 DNA is TGTGCCAGCAGCGTACGTGCAGCCCTCCCTGGGGCCAACGTCCTGACTTTC.

This clonotype appeared many times. V and J are TRBV18 and TRBJ1-6; no clear D gene. This CDR3 region has 13 residues. Trimming took off 3 bases at V and 8 bases at J, with 8 bases between the two ends. Per germline, CDR1 KGHSH and CDR2 LQKENI. The CDR3 region has the DNA TGTGCCAGCTCACCGGCGCGAGATTCACCCCTCCACTTT. This sequence encodes CASSPARDSPLHF.

This clonotype was found a few times. The V gene is TRBV28, the J gene TRBJ2-6; TRBD1 might be the D (6 bases). The CDR3 is 15 amino acids. In germline, CDR1 is MDHEN, CDR2 SYDVKM. Deletions cut 6 bases from V and 2 bases from J, with 11 bases between. CDR3 amino acids: CASRFTGTGANVLTF. The CDR3 DNA sequence: TGTGCCAGCAGGTTTACAGGGACTGGGGCCAACGTCCTGACTTTC.